The sequence of this T cell receptor beta chain was determined in a study of blood T cells in healthy people across ages. Each donor gave 9.5 to 10 milliliters of peripheral blood. Broader study findings: Higher diversity and more naive CD4+ cells were features of long-lived donors, compared to aged donors.

As for this clonotype: The target antigen is unknown.

Combining a sample-barcoded 5' primer with a J-beta primer mix, a second PCR ran for about 6 to 12 cycles. Each CDR3 protein gets one entry after TCRdb re-called the 5' RACE reads with MiXCR. Among roughly 800,000 distinct CDR3 sequences listed, around 25% were seen once. Germline CDR1 is SQVTM and CDR2 is ANQGSEA. The CDR3 is 10 amino acids. Trimming cost V 7 bases and J 6 bases, with 9 bases left between them. This sample was shared with a second study, whose subject was T cells of mothers and their children. From that paper: Healthy Caucasian mothers, a few in number, and their six children were the donors.

The sequenced sample consisted of blood. The TCR comes from a boy aged 5-17 years in good health. The chain is built from TRBV29-1 and TRBJ1-2; perhaps TRBD1 as D (5 bases). CDR3 sequence: CSARGDGYTF. Written as DNA, the CDR3 is TGCAGCGCGCGGGGGGATGGCTACACCTTC.